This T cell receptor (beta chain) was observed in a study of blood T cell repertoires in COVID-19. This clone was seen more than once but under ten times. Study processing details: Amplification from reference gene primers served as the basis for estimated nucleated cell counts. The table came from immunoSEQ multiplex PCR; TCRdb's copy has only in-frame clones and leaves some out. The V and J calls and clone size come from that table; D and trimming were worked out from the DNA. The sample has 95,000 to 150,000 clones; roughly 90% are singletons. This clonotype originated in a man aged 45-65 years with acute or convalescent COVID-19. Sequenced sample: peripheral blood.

Written as DNA, the CDR3 is TGTGCCAGCAGCAGTCTTGATATTCGGGGGGGTTATGGCTACACCTTC. As protein: CASSSLDIRGGYGYTF. The chain combines TRBV27 with TRBJ1-2; D possibly corresponds to TRBD1 (5 bases). The CDR3 contains 16 residues. V was clipped by 6 bases and J by 5 bases, with 22 bases between them. CDR1 and CDR2 (germline): MNHEY, SMNVEV (reference sequence).